This T cell receptor (beta chain) was captured by sequencing in a study of blood T cells in healthy people across ages. Study-level findings and limits: Observed TCR beta diversity per million T cells went down as age went up. This fall followed a roughly linear course with age.

Germline CDR1 DFQATT, CDR2 SNEGSKA (reference sequence). V trimming: 6 bases; J trimming: 3 bases; junction bases outside the gene matches: 8. This CDR3 comprises 15 residues. The authors ran a second PCR of 7 to 11 cycles using a sample-barcoded 5' primer and a J-beta primer mix. A template-switch adaptor with 12 random nucleotides tagged each cDNA molecule. Each CDR3 protein is one row after TCRdb ran MiXCR on the 5' RACE reads. The sample includes around 990,000 distinct CDR3 sequences, 35% to 45% of them seen just once. A word on this clonotype: Its antigen is as yet unknown.

Each sample yielded at least 6 micrograms of PBMC total RNA. V is TRBV20-1 and J is TRBJ2-1, with 10 bases aligning to TRBD2. Sequenced: blood. The receptor's source is a man between 18 and 29 years old in good health. Written as DNA, the CDR3 is TGCAGTGCCATCAGGGGGACTAGCGACTACAATGAGCAGTTCTTC. Translation gives CSAIRGTSDYNEQFF.